The 9 T cell receptor beta chains below come from one sample, sequenced in a study of cytomegalovirus exposure and HLA in healthy donors (dated by TCRdb to about 2017). Library generation was performed with the immunoSEQ multiplex PCR assay. For the multiplex PCR, a mixture combining 60 forward primers for TCR Vbeta segments and 13 reverse primers for TCR Jbeta segments was used. In TCRdb, the immuneACCESS table is reduced to in-frame sequences with V and J assigned. These tables do not hold every clone; where another copy was compared, an unresolved V gene accounts for under half, and the others remain unexplained. This sample comprises roughly 180,000 clones, roughly 85% of them detected only once. The top ten clones comprise 1% of the sample. Sequencing was carried out using PBMCs. The receptors derive from a boy younger than 10 in good health and CMV-seronegative.

V gene TRBV7-9 combines with J gene TRBJ2-7, with D hard to call. Trimming stripped 5 bases from V and 1 base from J, with 6 bases between. Germline V gene data show CDR1 as SEHNR and CDR2 as FQNEAQ (reference sequence). CDR3 length equals 12 residues. The CDR3 here is CASSPSSYEQYF. The CDR3, as DNA: TGTGCCAGCAGCCCCAGTTCCTACGAGCAGTACTTC.

CDR3 in amino acids: CASSMFGGRGNTDTQYF. The CDR3 nucleotides read TGTGCCAGTAGTATGTTCGGGGGGCGCGGGAACACAGATACGCAGTATTTT. The chain is built from TRBV19 and TRBJ2-3; D possibly corresponds to TRBD2 (7 bases). The CDR3 has 17 residues. Germline V gene lookup returns CDR1 LNHDA and CDR2 SQIVND (reference sequence). V shed 3 bases and J shed 2 bases, with 18 bases lying between them.

This clone was counted between two and nine times. V gene TRBV5-4 combines with J gene TRBJ1-1; TRBD1 is a possible D gene (6 bases). V was clipped by 2 bases and J by 4 bases, with 12 bases between them. CDR1 SGHNT and CDR2 YYREEE come from the germline V gene (reference sequence). This CDR3 region has 14 residues. The chain's CDR3 is CASSFGGAGTEAFF. CDR3 nucleotide sequence: TGTGCCAGCAGCTTTGGGGGGGCAGGCACTGAAGCTTTCTTT.

This rearrangement joins TRBV2 to TRBJ2-7; weak D call: TRBD2 (5 bases). The germline V and J ends were trimmed by 8 bases and 5 bases, with 7 bases remaining between them. The CDR3 is 10 residues long. Germline CDR1 reads SNHLY; CDR2 reads FYNNEI. The CDR3 DNA sequence: TGTGCCAGCGGGCGGGACGAGCAGTACTTC. Its protein product is CASGRDEQYF.

This sequence joins TRBV5-1 and TRBJ2-3, with 12 bases matching TRBD1. Trimming removed 7 bases from V and 0 bases from J; junction bases left unmatched: 9. The germline V gene encodes CDR1 SGHRS and CDR2 YFSETQ. There are 17 residues in the CDR3. The CDR3 reads CASRPGQGASSTDTQYF. The CDR3 DNA reads TGCGCCAGCCGGCCGGGACAGGGGGCTTCTAGCACAGATACGCAGTATTTT.

The gene calls are TRBV9 and TRBJ2-1; TRBD2 agrees at 7 bases. CDR1 is SGDLS, CDR2 YYNGEE, per germline. V trimming: 4 bases; J trimming: 0 bases; junction bases outside the gene matches: 10. This CDR3 is 17 amino acids long. The CDR3 reads CASSSPPGGSSYNEQFF. The DNA of the CDR3 is TGTGCCAGCAGCTCACCCCCTGGCGGGAGCTCCTACAATGAGCAGTTCTTC.

The chain carries TRBV28 and TRBJ2-7; tentative D call: TRBD1 (6 bases). The V gene lost 8 bases and the J gene lost 5 bases, with 31 bases spanning the gap. Germline V CDR1 and CDR2: MDHEN, SYDVKM. CDR3 length: 18 amino acids. Here the CDR3 DNA reads TGTGCCAGCGCTTTAACCCTCCCGGGATTAGGGGGTAGCCACGAGCAGTACTTC. Its translation is CASALTLPGLGGSHEQYF.

The gene calls are TRBV15 and TRBJ2-3; TRBD1 is a possible D gene (6 bases). The CDR3 length is 14 residues. Germline V gene data show CDR1 as LNHNV and CDR2 as YYDKDF (reference sequence). The V end lost 0 bases, the J end lost 6 bases, and 10 bases lay between the germline ends. The CDR3 DNA is TGTGCCACCAGCAGAGATACCCAGGGGGATACGCAGTATTTT. The encoded protein is CATSRDTQGDTQYF.

The chain is built from TRBV5-4 and TRBJ1-4, with D perhaps matching TRBD1 (5 bases). The germline V gene has CDR1 SGHNT and CDR2 YYREEE (reference sequence). The ends were cut back, 3 bases at V and 4 bases at J, with 13 bases in the middle. CDR3 length equals 15 residues. Here the CDR3 reads CASSSPTTDNEKLFF. DNA for the CDR3: TGTGCCAGCAGCTCGCCCACGACAGATAATGAAAAACTGTTTTTT.